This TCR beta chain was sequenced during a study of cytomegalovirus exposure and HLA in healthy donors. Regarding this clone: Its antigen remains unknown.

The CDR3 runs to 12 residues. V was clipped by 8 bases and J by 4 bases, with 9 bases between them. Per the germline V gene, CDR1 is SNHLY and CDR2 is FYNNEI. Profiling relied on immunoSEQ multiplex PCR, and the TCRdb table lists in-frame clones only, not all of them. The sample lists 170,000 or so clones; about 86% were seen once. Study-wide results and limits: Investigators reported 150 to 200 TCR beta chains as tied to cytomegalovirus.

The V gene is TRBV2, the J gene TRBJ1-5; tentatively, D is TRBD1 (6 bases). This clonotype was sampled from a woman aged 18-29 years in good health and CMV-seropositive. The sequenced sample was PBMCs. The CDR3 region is CASGGRNQPQHF. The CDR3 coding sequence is TGTGCCAGCGGGGGCAGAAATCAGCCCCAGCATTTT.